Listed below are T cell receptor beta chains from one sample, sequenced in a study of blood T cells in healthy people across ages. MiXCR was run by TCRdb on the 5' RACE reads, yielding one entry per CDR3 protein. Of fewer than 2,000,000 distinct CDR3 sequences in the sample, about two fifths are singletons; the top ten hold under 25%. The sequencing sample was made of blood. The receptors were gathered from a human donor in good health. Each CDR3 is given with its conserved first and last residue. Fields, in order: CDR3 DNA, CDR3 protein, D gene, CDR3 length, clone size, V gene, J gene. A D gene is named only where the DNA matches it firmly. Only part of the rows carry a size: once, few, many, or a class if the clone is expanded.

cdr3_nt: TGTGCCAGCAGACCGGGACGGGGGCGCGGCTATGGCTACACCTTC; cdr3_aa: CASRPGRGRGYGYTF; d_call: .; cdr3_length: 15; clone_size: few; v_call: TRBV12-3/TRBV12-4; j_call: TRBJ1-2
cdr3_nt: TGCGCCAGCAGCCAATCGTATAACAGGGTCTCCTACAATGAGCAGTTCTTC; cdr3_aa: CASSQSYNRVSYNEQFF; d_call: .; cdr3_length: 17; clone_size: .; v_call: TRBV4-1; j_call: TRBJ2-1
cdr3_nt: TGTGCCAGCAGGACCGGGACAGCTAACCAAGGGACCCAGTACTTC; cdr3_aa: CASRTGTANQGTQYF; d_call: TRBD1; cdr3_length: 15; clone_size: .; v_call: TRBV6-2/TRBV6-3; j_call: TRBJ2-5
cdr3_nt: TGTGCCACCAGCAGAGACCGGACAGGGTTTGTCTACGAGCAGTACTTC; cdr3_aa: CATSRDRTGFVYEQYF; d_call: TRBD1; cdr3_length: 16; clone_size: few; v_call: TRBV15; j_call: TRBJ2-7
cdr3_nt: TGTGCCAGTAGACCGACACGGACAGGACGAGATTGGAACACCGGGGAGCTGTTTTTT; cdr3_aa: CASRPTRTGRDWNTGELFF; d_call: TRBD1; cdr3_length: 19; clone_size: .; v_call: TRBV19; j_call: TRBJ2-2
cdr3_nt: TGCGCCGGCAGCTTGTTAAACAGCCTCAGCGAGCAGTACTTC; cdr3_aa: CAGSLLNSLSEQYF; d_call: .; cdr3_length: 14; clone_size: few; v_call: TRBV5-1; j_call: TRBJ2-7
cdr3_nt: TGTGCCAGCAGGAGGGCTAGCGGGGGCCTAAGCTCCTACGAGCAGTACTTC; cdr3_aa: CASRRASGGLSSYEQYF; d_call: TRBD2; cdr3_length: 17; clone_size: .; v_call: TRBV6-1; j_call: TRBJ2-7
cdr3_nt: TGTGCCAGCTCAACACAGGGGGCGCGAGGTGGCTACACCTTC; cdr3_aa: CASSTQGARGGYTF; d_call: TRBD1; cdr3_length: 14; clone_size: few; v_call: TRBV18; j_call: TRBJ1-2
cdr3_nt: TGCAGCGACTACAGGGGCTATGGCTACACCTTC; cdr3_aa: CSDYRGYGYTF; d_call: TRBD1; cdr3_length: 11; clone_size: .; v_call: TRBV29-1; j_call: TRBJ1-2
cdr3_nt: TGTGCCAGCAGCTTGACTGTGGGGGAATCACCCCTCCACTTT; cdr3_aa: CASSLTVGESPLHF; d_call: .; cdr3_length: 14; clone_size: .; v_call: TRBV7-9; j_call: TRBJ1-6
cdr3_nt: TGTGCCAGCAAAGGGGGACAGGGCGGCTATGGCTACACCTTC; cdr3_aa: CASKGGQGGYGYTF; d_call: TRBD1; cdr3_length: 14; clone_size: few; v_call: TRBV7-2; j_call: TRBJ1-2
cdr3_nt: TGCAGCGTTCAGGGGCGTTGGGATGGCTACACCTTC; cdr3_aa: CSVQGRWDGYTF; d_call: .; cdr3_length: 12; clone_size: few; v_call: TRBV29-1; j_call: TRBJ1-2
cdr3_nt: TGCGCCAGCAGCCAACGGACAGTGGACCAAGAGACCCAGTACTTC; cdr3_aa: CASSQRTVDQETQYF; d_call: .; cdr3_length: 15; clone_size: .; v_call: TRBV4-1; j_call: TRBJ2-5
cdr3_nt: TGTGCCAGCAGCTTAAGGCCTAGCGGGGGGCAGACCCAGTACTTC; cdr3_aa: CASSLRPSGGQTQYF; d_call: TRBD2; cdr3_length: 15; clone_size: few; v_call: TRBV7-3; j_call: TRBJ2-5
cdr3_nt: TGTGCCAGCAGTCCCTTAGGGGGTAGCGGAGAGACCCAGTACTTC; cdr3_aa: CASSPLGGSGETQYF; d_call: .; cdr3_length: 15; clone_size: .; v_call: TRBV7-3; j_call: TRBJ2-5
cdr3_nt: TGTGCCAGCAGTACACGACAGGGTTCAGCTAGCACAGATATGCAGTATTTT; cdr3_aa: CASSTRQGSASTDMQYF; d_call: TRBD1; cdr3_length: 17; clone_size: .; v_call: TRBV6-6; j_call: TRBJ2-3
cdr3_nt: TGTGCCAGCTATGGCCAGGGTGATCTAGGCACTGAAGCTTTCTTT; cdr3_aa: CASYGQGDLGTEAFF; d_call: .; cdr3_length: 15; clone_size: few; v_call: TRBV2; j_call: TRBJ1-1
cdr3_nt: TGTGCCAGCAGTAAAGGAACTAGCGGGTTCTACGAGCAGTACTTC; cdr3_aa: CASSKGTSGFYEQYF; d_call: TRBD2; cdr3_length: 15; clone_size: .; v_call: TRBV27; j_call: TRBJ2-7
cdr3_nt: TGTGCCAGCAGCTTAGGCGGGGGTCTCTCCTACGAGCAGTACTTC; cdr3_aa: CASSLGGGLSYEQYF; d_call: TRBD2; cdr3_length: 15; clone_size: many; v_call: TRBV7-6; j_call: TRBJ2-7
cdr3_nt: TGCGCCAGCAGCCAAGGGCGAATGGAGACCCAGTACTTC; cdr3_aa: CASSQGRMETQYF; d_call: .; cdr3_length: 13; clone_size: .; v_call: TRBV4-1; j_call: TRBJ2-5
cdr3_nt: TGTGCCAGCAGCTTTGGTCTATTGGTCGATGAGCAGTTCTTC; cdr3_aa: CASSFGLLVDEQFF; d_call: .; cdr3_length: 14; clone_size: .; v_call: TRBV11-2; j_call: TRBJ2-1
cdr3_nt: TGTGCCAGCAGTTATCTCGGGCAGGGTCATAGGGAGACCCAGTACTTC; cdr3_aa: CASSYLGQGHRETQYF; d_call: .; cdr3_length: 16; clone_size: .; v_call: TRBV6-4; j_call: TRBJ2-5
cdr3_nt: TGTGCCAGCAGCTTAGTTACGGCAGGGGGACTCTACGAGCAGTACTTC; cdr3_aa: CASSLVTAGGLYEQYF; d_call: .; cdr3_length: 16; clone_size: few; v_call: TRBV7-2; j_call: TRBJ2-7
cdr3_nt: TGTGCCAGCAGTGGGACGACAGGGGACTCTCAGCCCCAGCATTTT; cdr3_aa: CASSGTTGDSQPQHF; d_call: TRBD1; cdr3_length: 15; clone_size: .; v_call: TRBV28; j_call: TRBJ1-5
cdr3_nt: TGTGCCAGCAGAACTGGACAGTTCTCTGGAAACACCATATATTTT; cdr3_aa: CASRTGQFSGNTIYF; d_call: .; cdr3_length: 15; clone_size: .; v_call: TRBV28; j_call: TRBJ1-3
cdr3_nt: TGTGCCAGCACTGAACCCCTAGCGGGGACAATAAATGAGCAGTTCTTC; cdr3_aa: CASTEPLAGTINEQFF; d_call: TRBD2; cdr3_length: 16; clone_size: .; v_call: TRBV2; j_call: TRBJ2-1
cdr3_nt: TGTGCCAGTAGTAGCACAGGGGGAGCTCAGCCCCGGCATTTT; cdr3_aa: CASSSTGGAQPRHF; d_call: TRBD1; cdr3_length: 14; clone_size: .; v_call: TRBV19; j_call: TRBJ1-5
cdr3_nt: TGTGCCAGCAGCTTACCAACTAGCGGGGGGGCTTTCGAGCAGTACTTC; cdr3_aa: CASSLPTSGGAFEQYF; d_call: TRBD2; cdr3_length: 16; clone_size: .; v_call: TRBV7-9; j_call: TRBJ2-7
cdr3_nt: TGCAGTGCTACAGACAGAGTCCAAGAGACCCAGTACTTC; cdr3_aa: CSATDRVQETQYF; d_call: .; cdr3_length: 13; clone_size: .; v_call: TRBV20-1; j_call: TRBJ2-5
cdr3_nt: TGTGCCAGCAGTTACAATTGGGGAGTGGCTAATGAAAAACTGTTTTTT; cdr3_aa: CASSYNWGVANEKLFF; d_call: .; cdr3_length: 16; clone_size: few; v_call: TRBV6-6; j_call: TRBJ1-4
cdr3_nt: TGTGCCAGCAGTCGGGACAGGGGGCCTAATGAAAAACTGTTTTTT; cdr3_aa: CASSRDRGPNEKLFF; d_call: TRBD1; cdr3_length: 15; clone_size: .; v_call: TRBV12-3/TRBV12-4; j_call: TRBJ1-4
cdr3_nt: TGCAGCGTCAAGGCGCTAAGCACAGATACGCAGTATTTT; cdr3_aa: CSVKALSTDTQYF; d_call: .; cdr3_length: 13; clone_size: few; v_call: TRBV29-1; j_call: TRBJ2-3
cdr3_nt: TGTGCCAGCAGCTTATCCCCCCAAAGCACAGATACGCAGTATTTT; cdr3_aa: CASSLSPQSTDTQYF; d_call: .; cdr3_length: 15; clone_size: .; v_call: TRBV7-3; j_call: TRBJ2-3
cdr3_nt: TGTGCCAGCAGCTTGTGGGGAGGGGATGAAAAACTGTTTTTT; cdr3_aa: CASSLWGGDEKLFF; d_call: .; cdr3_length: 14; clone_size: few; v_call: TRBV5-5; j_call: TRBJ1-4
cdr3_nt: TGTGCCAGCAGCTTTACGACTAGCGGGGAGGGTGAGCAGTACTTC; cdr3_aa: CASSFTTSGEGEQYF; d_call: TRBD2; cdr3_length: 15; clone_size: .; v_call: TRBV7-9; j_call: TRBJ2-7
cdr3_nt: TGCAGTGCTAGAGGCCCATCGTACGGGGAGGGAGAGACCCAGTACTTC; cdr3_aa: CSARGPSYGEGETQYF; d_call: TRBD2; cdr3_length: 16; clone_size: .; v_call: TRBV20-1; j_call: TRBJ2-5
cdr3_nt: TGTACCAGCAGCCCCAACGACAGGACTTTTGACATTCAGTACTTC; cdr3_aa: CTSSPNDRTFDIQYF; d_call: .; cdr3_length: 15; clone_size: few; v_call: TRBV7-9; j_call: TRBJ2-4
cdr3_nt: TGCAGTGCTCCCCCGATAGCGGGGCAAGAGACCCAGTACTTC; cdr3_aa: CSAPPIAGQETQYF; d_call: TRBD2; cdr3_length: 14; clone_size: .; v_call: TRBV20-1; j_call: TRBJ2-5
cdr3_nt: TGTGCCATCAGTGCAGGGACCCCCTACGAGCAGTACTTC; cdr3_aa: CAISAGTPYEQYF; d_call: .; cdr3_length: 13; clone_size: .; v_call: TRBV10-3; j_call: TRBJ2-7
cdr3_nt: TGTGCCATCAGTACAAGGGAGGGGCCCTCTGTTGAGACCCAGTACTTC; cdr3_aa: CAISTREGPSVETQYF; d_call: TRBD2; cdr3_length: 16; clone_size: few; v_call: TRBV10-3; j_call: TRBJ2-5
cdr3_nt: TGTGCCAGCAGCTTACTGGACAGGGCAATCAACGAGCAGTACTTC; cdr3_aa: CASSLLDRAINEQYF; d_call: TRBD1; cdr3_length: 15; clone_size: few; v_call: TRBV7-8; j_call: TRBJ2-7
cdr3_nt: TGTGCCATCAGTGAGTCAACCTACACAGATACGCAGTATTTT; cdr3_aa: CAISESTYTDTQYF; d_call: .; cdr3_length: 14; clone_size: few; v_call: TRBV10-3; j_call: TRBJ2-3
cdr3_nt: TGTGCCAGCAGTGACGGGACAGGCTTTGGCTACACCTTC; cdr3_aa: CASSDGTGFGYTF; d_call: TRBD1; cdr3_length: 13; clone_size: .; v_call: TRBV6-4; j_call: TRBJ1-2
cdr3_nt: TGTGCCAGCAGCCAATGGGTCACAGCTGAAGCTTTCTTT; cdr3_aa: CASSQWVTAEAFF; d_call: .; cdr3_length: 13; clone_size: .; v_call: TRBV14; j_call: TRBJ1-1
cdr3_nt: TGTGCCAGCAGTTTGGGGACAGCAGCTCCCTACGAGCAGTACTTC; cdr3_aa: CASSLGTAAPYEQYF; d_call: TRBD1; cdr3_length: 15; clone_size: .; v_call: TRBV12-3/TRBV12-4; j_call: TRBJ2-7
cdr3_nt: TGTGCCAGCAAAAAACAGGTACAGAGTTACGAGCAGTACTTC; cdr3_aa: CASKKQVQSYEQYF; d_call: .; cdr3_length: 14; clone_size: few; v_call: TRBV4-2; j_call: TRBJ2-7
cdr3_nt: TGTGCCAGCAGCGGCGGACTAGCGGGGGTGAGCGAGCAGTACTTC; cdr3_aa: CASSGGLAGVSEQYF; d_call: TRBD2; cdr3_length: 15; clone_size: .; v_call: TRBV3-1; j_call: TRBJ2-7
cdr3_nt: TGTGCCAGCCGATTCCTCACAGGGGGCACTGAAGCTTTCTTT; cdr3_aa: CASRFLTGGTEAFF; d_call: TRBD1; cdr3_length: 14; clone_size: few; v_call: TRBV6-5; j_call: TRBJ1-1
cdr3_nt: TGCAGCGTTGAACAGGGTGGAACCGGGGAGCTGTTTTTT; cdr3_aa: CSVEQGGTGELFF; d_call: .; cdr3_length: 13; clone_size: once; v_call: TRBV29-1; j_call: TRBJ2-2
cdr3_nt: TGCGCCAGCAGCCAAGATTGGGGCAGGTCGCAAGAGACCCAGTACTTC; cdr3_aa: CASSQDWGRSQETQYF; d_call: .; cdr3_length: 16; clone_size: few; v_call: TRBV4-3; j_call: TRBJ2-5
cdr3_nt: TGCGCCAGCAGCCCCTCGACCCTGTCCGAAGAGACCCAGTACTTC; cdr3_aa: CASSPSTLSEETQYF; d_call: .; cdr3_length: 15; clone_size: few; v_call: TRBV5-1; j_call: TRBJ2-5